Below are 10 T cell receptor beta chains sequenced from a single sample in a study of OX40 agonist ivuxolimab in advanced cancers. Repertoires were generated with immunoSEQ multiplex PCR, while TCRdb's copy carries only in-frame clones and drops some. The table records about 100,000 clones, about 96% of them present only once. Sequenced here: CD4+ or CD8+ T cells sorted from blood, sampled in a trial of the OX40 agonist ivuxolimab. Receptors were obtained from an adult with an advanced solid tumor such as melanoma, head and neck, liver or kidney cancer.

The chain uses TRBV6-5 and TRBJ2-7; D gene uncertain. The CDR3 extends over 13 amino acids. V gave up 8 bases and J gave up 3 bases, with 14 bases separating them. CDR1 is MNHEY, CDR2 SVGAGI, per germline. This chain's CDR3 is CASRWGEYYEQYF. The CDR3, as DNA: TGTGCCAGCCGGTGGGGTGAATACTACGAGCAGTACTTC.

The chain combines TRBV6-1 with TRBJ2-5; no clear D gene. V lost 3 bases and J lost 0, with 8 bases in between. The CDR3 is made up of 14 amino acids. The V gene's germline CDR1 is MNHNS and CDR2 SASEGT. The DNA of the CDR3 is TGTGCCAGCAGTGAGACGGTGTACCAAGAGACCCAGTACTTC. Protein sequence: CASSETVYQETQYF.

The chain has TRBV27 and TRBJ1-2, with D unresolved. Germline lookup yields CDR1 MNHEY and CDR2 SMNVEV (reference sequence). The CDR3 has 16 residues. The V and J ends lost 0 bases and 7 bases respectively, with 18 bases between them. The CDR3 nucleotides read TGTGCCAGCAGTTTATCGAGTTCGGGCTCCGACCCTGGCTACACCTTC. The encoded protein is CASSLSSSGSDPGYTF.

V usage is TRBV15 and J usage is TRBJ2-2, with 8 bases that match TRBD2. Trimming at V came to 6 bases and at J to 6 bases, leaving 9 bases not matched to a gene. CDR1 is LNHNV and CDR2 is YYDKDF in the germline V gene (reference sequence). The CDR3 runs 15 residues. This CDR3 reads CATSLAGIGAGELFF. CDR3 nucleotide sequence: TGTGCCACCAGTTTAGCGGGAATCGGCGCCGGGGAGCTGTTTTTT. The variable domain in full, completed from reference TRBV15 and TRBJ2-2, reads DAMVIQNPRYQVTQFGKPVTLSCSQTLNHNVMYWYQQKSSQAPKLLFHYYDKDFNNEADTPDNFQSRRPNTSFCFLDIRSPGLGDTAMYLCATSLAGIGAGELFFGEGSRLTVL.

The chain links TRBV27 to TRBJ1-1; D remains ambiguous. V lost 5 bases and J 8 bases, leaving 15 bases between the germline ends. The length of the CDR3 is 13 residues. CDR1 is MNHEY, CDR2 SMNVEV, per germline (reference sequence). Written as DNA, the CDR3 is TGTGCCAGCAGTCCCCTAACGGGCCAGGAAGCTTTCTTT. Its translation is CASSPLTGQEAFF.

V usage is TRBV6-1 and J usage is TRBJ2-7; D possibly matches TRBD1 or TRBD2 (5 bases each). The CDR3 spans 15 residues. V was clipped by 4 bases and J by 3 bases, with 16 bases between them. Germline loops: CDR1 MNHNS, CDR2 SASEGT. CDR3 nucleotides: TGTGCCAGCAGTGGCCACGCTCGGGGCGGCTACGAGCAGTACTTC. It translates to CASSGHARGGYEQYF.

V usage is TRBV18 and J usage is TRBJ2-1; no clear D. With 4 bases removed from V and 6 bases from J, the gap between germline ends came to 7 bases. CDR3 size: 12 residues. Germline CDR1 is KGHSH and CDR2 is LQKENI. CDR3 nucleotide sequence: TGTGCCAGCTCACACCCATTCAATGAGCAGTTCTTC. As protein: CASSHPFNEQFF.

The V call is TRBV5-6, the J call TRBJ1-1; D is perhaps TRBD1 (5 bases). In germline, CDR1 is SGHDT, CDR2 YYEEEE. Trimming removed 5 bases from V and 1 base from J, with 12 bases in between. The CDR3 totals 14 residues. CDR3 region: CASRWGVANTEAFF. CDR3 bases: TGTGCCAGCAGGTGGGGGGTCGCGAACACTGAAGCTTTCTTT.

The chain combines TRBV25-1 with TRBJ2-7; tentatively, D is TRBD1 (6 bases). The CDR3 length is 14 residues. Germline V gene lookup returns CDR1 MGHDK and CDR2 SYGVNS. Deletions cut 8 bases from V and 2 bases from J, with 16 bases between. The chain's CDR3 is CASQRATGTYEQYF. The CDR3, as DNA: TGTGCCAGCCAGAGGGCGACAGGTACCTACGAGCAGTACTTC.

The V gene is TRBV11-2, the J gene TRBJ2-3, with D unresolved. The CDR3 spans 14 residues. Per the germline V gene, CDR1 is SGHAT and CDR2 is FQNNGV. Trimming took off 1 base at V and 0 bases at J, with 5 bases between the two ends. The CDR3, as DNA: TGTGCCAGCAGCTTAGCTGGGAGCACAGATACGCAGTATTTT. This encodes CASSLAGSTDTQYF.